The clone carrying this T cell receptor (beta chain) was counted at least ten times. Trimming stripped 0 bases from V and 0 bases from J, with 16 bases between. Germline V gene sequence: CDR1 SGHKS, CDR2 YYEKEE (reference sequence). This CDR3 has 19 residues. At least 5.5 micrograms of total RNA were extracted per sample. Then a second PCR, running roughly 6 to 11 cycles, was carried out with a sample-barcoded 5' primer and a J-beta primer mix. Every cDNA was tagged by a template-switch adaptor with 12 random nucleotides. TCRdb re-called the 5' RACE reads through MiXCR, storing one row per CDR3 protein. Counted here are approximately 800,000 distinct CDR3 sequences, around 36% occurring once; the ten biggest clones make up 13%. This record comes from a study of blood T cells in healthy people across ages.

The sample was blood. The gene calls are TRBV5-5 and TRBJ2-6, with D perhaps assigned TRBD1 or TRBD2 (5 bases each). This receptor was taken from a man between 18 and 35 years old in good health. The CDR3 bases are TGTGCCAGCAGCTTGGCCGGGGCGGATCAAGACTCTGGGGCCAACGTCCTGACTTTC. It encodes CASSLAGADQDSGANVLTF. Together with reference TRBV5-5 and TRBJ2-6, the CDR3 gives the full variable domain: DAGVTQSPTHLIKTRGQQVTLRCSPISGHKSVSWYQQVLGQGPQFIFQYYEKEERGRGNFPDRFSARQFPNYSSELNVNALLLGDSALYLCASSLAGADQDSGANVLTFGAGSRLTVL.